A selection of T cell receptor beta chains follows, all from one sample in a study of blood T cell repertoires in COVID-19. Some clones are missing from TCRdb's copy, which holds only in-frame ones; the method was immunoSEQ multiplex PCR. The table has approximately 340,000 clones, 80% to 90% seen once. Sequencing was carried out using peripheral blood. The receptors stem from a young man with active or convalescent COVID-19. The CDR3 runs from the conserved cysteine through the conserved F or W. A D gene is named only where the DNA matches it firmly. The size entry is marked missing in some rows and otherwise reads once, few, many or a size class.

>TRBJ1-1|-|TRBV15|-
CATSPPDMTGTEAFF
TGTGCCACCAGCCCCCCCGACATGACCGGCACTGAAGCTTTCTTT
>TRBJ2-7|-|TRBV7-2|TRBD1
CASSGVGQGIYEQYF
TGTGCCAGCAGCGGAGTGGGACAGGGGATCTACGAGCAGTACTTC
>TRBJ1-4|-|TRBV12-5|-
CASGLRGKKLFF
TGTGCTAGTGGCCTGAGGGGGAAAAAACTGTTTTTT
>TRBJ2-7|-|TRBV2|TRBD2
CASSALAGGYEQYF
TGTGCCAGCAGCGCGCTAGCGGGAGGATACGAGCAGTACTTC
>TRBJ2-7|-|TRBV20-1|-
CSATNLYEQYF
TGCAGTGCTACTAATCTCTACGAGCAGTACTTC
>TRBJ2-7|once|TRBV11-2|TRBD1
CASSPPVGQGQSYEQYF
TGTGCCAGCAGCCCCCCGGTAGGACAGGGGCAATCCTACGAGCAGTACTTC
>TRBJ2-1|-|TRBV12-3/TRBV12-4|-
CASSLGAPDEQFF
TGTGCCAGCAGTTTGGGGGCCCCGGATGAGCAGTTCTTC
>TRBJ2-2|-|TRBV7-9|TRBD2
CASSWTGGAGGPGELFF
TGTGCCAGCAGCTGGACTGGGGGAGCGGGAGGGCCTGGGGAGCTGTTTTTT
>TRBJ2-2|once|TRBV19|-
CASSMMGGSLTGELFF
TGTGCCAGTAGTATGATGGGCGGGTCTCTCACCGGGGAGCTGTTTTTT
>TRBJ1-1|-|TRBV28|TRBD1
CASSYLDRGGTEAFF
TGTGCCAGCAGTTACCTGGACAGGGGGGGCACTGAAGCTTTCTTT
>TRBJ2-3|-|TRBV9|TRBD2
CASSPRLAGANTDTQYF
TGTGCCAGCAGCCCCAGACTAGCGGGGGCGAACACAGATACGCAGTATTTT
>TRBJ1-2|-|TRBV4-3|TRBD1
CASSQLDRGEGYTF
TGCGCCAGCAGCCAACTCGACAGGGGAGAAGGCTACACCTTC
>TRBJ1-6|-|TRBV3-1/TRBV3-2|-
CASSQDPNSPLHF
TGTGCCAGCAGCCAAGATCCGAATTCACCCCTCCACTTT
>TRBJ1-4|-|TRBV30|-
CAWRSGRIEKLFF
TGTGCCTGGAGATCTGGGCGAATTGAAAAACTGTTTTTT
>TRBJ1-3|-|TRBV7-3|TRBD1
CASSLGQAFSGNTIYF
TGTGCCAGCAGCTTGGGACAGGCGTTCTCTGGAAACACCATATATTTT
>TRBJ1-1|-|TRBV7-3|-
CASSLFEYTEAFF
TGTGCCAGCAGCTTATTCGAGTACACTGAAGCTTTCTTT